This TCR beta chain was sequenced during a study of breast tumors, draining lymph nodes, adjacent tissues. TCRdb ran MiXCR on the multiplex PCR reads and lists one entry per CDR3 protein. This repertoire shows about 180,000 distinct CDR3 sequences, 25% to 40% found once; its top ten account for 4% to 5.5%. Looked up from germline, CDR1 is LNHDA and CDR2 is SQIVND (reference sequence). This CDR3 is built from 15 residues. Details on this clonotype: It may be a read error: a sequence one base away is much more abundant.

Samples came from axillary lymph nodes draining the breast cancer. This chain joins TRBV19 and TRBJ2-1; D unresolved. This receptor was identified in a female donor with breast cancer. Some clones in this sample may be carry-over from other donors' samples. Sequenced input: axillary lymph node tissue. The DNA for the CDR3 is TGTGGCACATGGGCCGGGCCAAGCTCCTACAATGAGCAGTTCTTC. Its translation: CGTWAGPSSYNEQFF. Full variable domain (remainder filled in from reference TRBV19 and TRBJ2-1): DGGITQSPKYLFRKEGQNVTLSCEQNLNHDAMYWYRQDPGQGLRLIYYSQIVNDFQKGDIAEGYSVSREKKESFPLTVTSAQKNPTAFYLCGTWAGPSSYNEQFFGPGTRLTVL.